The 27 T cell receptor beta chains listed next were all sequenced from one sample in a study of radiation and T cells in renal cell carcinoma. Profiling relied on immunoSEQ multiplex PCR, and the TCRdb table lists in-frame clones only, not all of them. Among roughly 140,000 clones listed, approximately 90% were seen once. As to time point: blood 2 weeks post-SBRT. Treatment specified: 15 Gy SBRT to primary tumor, nephrectomy 4 weeks later. The material was blood, obtained from a patient whose treatment included radiotherapy and nephrectomy. The receptors shown here come from a woman in her 50s with renal cell carcinoma.

The V gene is TRBV5-1, the J gene TRBJ2-2; D remains ambiguous. Trimming removed 7 bases at V and 1 base at J, with 11 bases between. Germline assignment: CDR1 SGHRS and CDR2 YFSETQ. The CDR3 sequence is 14 residues long. The CDR3 DNA reads as TGCGCCAGCGGAAGCCGACTGAACACCGGGGAGCTGTTTTTT. Translated: CASGSRLNTGELFF.

The genes are TRBV6-6 and TRBJ1-2; the match to TRBD1 covers 8 bases. Per the germline V gene, CDR1 is MNHNY and CDR2 is SVGAGI (reference sequence). With 4 bases clipped from V and 8 bases from J, the junction kept 6 bases outside the gene matches. CDR3 size: 13 residues. CDR3 region: CASSFDRGQGYTF. CDR3 sequence (DNA): TGTGCCAGCAGTTTCGACAGGGGACAGGGCTACACCTTC.

The chain combines TRBV6-5 with TRBJ1-1, with a tentative D call TRBD1 (6 bases). Germline lookup yields CDR1 MNHEY and CDR2 SVGAGI. Trimming took 5 bases from V and 7 from J, leaving 11 bases between them. This CDR3 spans 12 amino acids. CDR3 DNA: TGTGCCAGCAGTCAAAGAGGGGGTGAAGCTTTCTTT. It translates to CASSQRGGEAFF.

The chain recombines TRBV6-5 with TRBJ1-5, with a tentative D call TRBD1 (5 bases). From germline, CDR1 is MNHEY and CDR2 SVGAGI. The CDR3 is made up of 15 amino acids. V was clipped by 6 bases and J by 0 bases, with 12 bases between them. The CDR3 DNA is TGTGCCAGCAGACTGGGGGGGTTTAGCAATCAGCCCCAGCATTTT. Translated, it gives CASRLGGFSNQPQHF.

The chain employs TRBV18 and TRBJ2-2, with unresolved D. Trimming took 4 bases from V and 1 from J, leaving 7 bases between them. Per the germline V gene, CDR1 is KGHSH and CDR2 is LQKENI. The CDR3 contains 14 residues. The CDR3 spells CASSHTVNTGELFF. The CDR3 nucleotides are TGTGCCAGCTCACATACAGTGAACACCGGGGAGCTGTTTTTT.

This clone was observed a single time. The chain has TRBV19 and TRBJ2-2, with D possibly TRBD1 on 5 matching bases. This CDR3 contains 13 residues. The germline V gene has CDR1 LNHDA and CDR2 SQIVND (reference sequence). Trimming removed 6 bases at V and 6 bases at J, with 11 bases between. The CDR3 region is CASRAGSAGELFF. CDR3 bases: TGTGCCAGTAGGGCAGGGTCGGCCGGGGAGCTGTTTTTT.

The genes are TRBV6-1 and TRBJ2-3; D is ambiguous. The V gene lost 7 bases and the J gene lost 7 bases, with 15 bases spanning the gap. The CDR3 contains 13 residues. The germline CDR1 and CDR2 sequences are MNHNS and SASEGT. The CDR3 DNA follows: TGTGCCAGCACTCGAGCCGGGTTCCATACGCAGTATTTT. Its protein product is CASTRAGFHTQYF.

The chain couples TRBV19 to TRBJ2-7, with D possibly matching TRBD2 (7 bases). Per germline, CDR1 LNHDA and CDR2 SQIVND (reference sequence). The CDR3 is made up of 13 amino acids. V shed 6 bases and J shed 6 bases, with 15 bases lying between them. CDR3 amino acids: CASSSRGAAEQYF. CDR3 nucleotides: TGTGCCAGTAGCTCCCGGGGGGCGGCCGAGCAGTACTTC.

The CDR3 DNA reads TGTGCCAGCAGCCCCCTATCCGGGACAGGGGGCCCGGGGCATCAGCCCCAGCATTTT. Its protein is CASSPLSGTGGPGHQPQHF. The V call is TRBV5-8, the J call TRBJ1-5; 12 bases agree with TRBD1. The trim removed 4 bases at V and 5 bases at J, leaving 16 bases unmatched. The CDR3 is made up of 19 amino acids. In germline, CDR1 is SGHTS, CDR2 YDEGEE.

The chain links TRBV7-9 to TRBJ1-5; the D is unclear. This CDR3 is built from 13 residues. V was clipped by 2 bases and J by 11 bases, with 13 bases between them. CDR1 SEHNR and CDR2 FQNEAQ come from the germline V gene (reference sequence). In nucleotides, the CDR3 is TGTGCCAGCAGCTTAAATGTTCTGGAAGCCCAGCATTTT. It codes for CASSLNVLEAQHF. Together with reference TRBV7-9 and TRBJ1-5, the CDR3 gives the full variable domain: DTGVSQNPRHKITKRGQNVTFRCDPISEHNRLYWYRQTLGQGPEFLTYFQNEAQLEKSRLLSDRFSAERPKGSFSTLEIQRTEQGDSAMYLCASSLNVLEAQHFGDGTRLSIL.

The chain employs TRBV19 and TRBJ1-1, with D possibly being TRBD1 (5 bases). The germline V and J ends were trimmed by 1 base and 0 bases, with 9 bases remaining between them. The length of the CDR3 is 15 residues. Germline CDR1 LNHDA, CDR2 SQIVND (reference sequence). The CDR3 sequence is CASSIVGGVNTEAFF. In DNA, the CDR3 is TGTGCCAGTAGTATAGTTGGGGGAGTGAACACTGAAGCTTTCTTT.

The V gene is TRBV2, the J gene TRBJ2-1, with 10 nucleotides matching TRBD2. From germline, CDR1 is SNHLY and CDR2 FYNNEI. V was clipped by 8 bases and J by 5 bases; unmatched bases: 9. This CDR3 comprises 15 residues. As DNA, the CDR3 is TGTGCCAGCGGGCGACGAGCGGGGGGGGACAATGAGCAGTTCTTC. Amino acids: CASGRRAGGDNEQFF.

The chain uses TRBV2 and TRBJ1-4, with 8 bases matching TRBD1. This CDR3 is 15 amino acids long. The V gene end was trimmed by 8 bases and the J gene end by 8 bases; junction bases not matched to a gene: 13. CDR1 and CDR2 from the germline V gene are SNHLY and FYNNEI. The CDR3 nucleotides read TGTGCCAGCGGGGGTGGCAGGGGGCGAAGAGAAAAACTGTTTTTT. Protein product: CASGGGRGRREKLFF.

The chain is built from TRBV11-2 and TRBJ1-3, with 11 bases aligning to TRBD1. V gave up 3 bases and J gave up 1 base; unmatched junction bases: 2. This CDR3 region has 16 residues. In germline, CDR1 is SGHAT, CDR2 FQNNGV. The CDR3 nucleotides read TGTGCCAGCAGCTTCGGACAGGGGGCATCTGGAAACACCATATATTTT. This encodes CASSFGQGASGNTIYF. Combining the CDR3 with reference TRBV11-2 and TRBJ1-3 gives the whole variable domain EAGVAQSPRYKIIEKRQSVAFWCNPISGHATLYWYQQILGQGPKLLIQFQNNGVVDDSQLPKDRFSAERLKGVDSTLKIQPAKLEDSAVYLCASSFGQGASGNTIYFGEGSWLTVV.

The chain joins TRBV6-5 to TRBJ2-5; D possibly corresponds to TRBD1 (5 bases). CDR3 length: 14 amino acids. Deletions cut 4 bases from V and 5 bases from J, with 14 bases between. Germline V lookup: CDR1 MNHEY, CDR2 SVGAGI. CDR3 nucleotide sequence: TGTGCCAGCAGTTTGATAGGGGTGGGGGAGACCCAGTACTTC. This sequence encodes CASSLIGVGETQYF.

The chain has TRBV6-1 and TRBJ2-7, with D unclear. The V end lost 8 bases, the J end lost 6 bases, and 11 bases lay between the germline ends. The length of the CDR3 is 11 residues. CDR1 and CDR2 from the germline V gene are MNHNS and SASEGT. The DNA of the CDR3 is TGTGCCAGCGGGCGGAATACCGAGCAGTACTTC. Protein product: CASGRNTEQYF.

V usage is TRBV9 and J usage is TRBJ2-7; no firm D call. This CDR3 contains 13 residues. The germline CDR1 and CDR2 sequences are SGDLS and YYNGEE. Deletions cut 2 bases from V and 3 bases from J, with 9 bases between. The CDR3 is CASSVGDGYEQYF. CDR3 nucleotide sequence: TGTGCCAGCAGCGTGGGCGATGGCTACGAGCAGTACTTC.

The rearrangement uses TRBV2 and TRBJ1-5; TRBD1 matches at 8 bases. The CDR3 contains 14 residues. After removal of 8 bases from V and 2 bases from J, the junction contained 5 bases not matched to a gene. The germline V gene encodes CDR1 SNHLY and CDR2 FYNNEI. CDR3 sequence (DNA): TGTGCCAGCCAGGGACAGGTCGGCAATCAGCCCCAGCATTTT. It is translated as CASQGQVGNQPQHF. Looking up the rest from reference TRBV2 and TRBJ1-5 gives the full variable domain: EPEVTQTPSHQVTQMGQEVILRCVPISNHLYFYWYRQILGQKVEFLVSFYNNEISEKSEIFDDQFSVERPDGSNFTLKIRSTKLEDSAMYFCASQGQVGNQPQHFGDGTRLSIL.

The chain couples TRBV7-2 to TRBJ1-3; D remains unclear. CDR3 length: 17 amino acids. V was pared by 5 bases and J by 0 bases, with 17 bases between. Germline V CDR1 and CDR2: SGHTA, FQGNSA. CDR3 protein: CASSRLLVGNSGNTIYF. The CDR3 DNA follows: TGTGCCAGCAGCCGGTTGCTGGTCGGGAACTCTGGAAACACCATATATTTT.

The chain is built from TRBV7-3 and TRBJ2-2, with no clear D. The CDR3 has 12 residues. V shed 4 bases and J shed 8 bases, with 8 bases lying between them. Looked up from germline, CDR1 is SGHTA and CDR2 is FQGTGA. In DNA, the CDR3 is TGTGCCAGCAGCTCGGGCACAGGGGAGCTGTTTTTT. Protein sequence: CASSSGTGELFF.

J is TRBJ1-2 and V is TRBV7-5. TRBV7-5 is a pseudogene. This CDR3 is built from 15 residues. The DNA of the CDR3 is TGTGCCAGAAGTGGGACCCGGGGCTGCGAAAGAGGCTACACCTTC. Protein sequence: CARSGTRGCERGYTF.

This chain joins TRBV2 and TRBJ1-1; maybe TRBD1 (6 bases). The CDR3 consists of 13 residues. Germline V gene data show CDR1 as SNHLY and CDR2 as FYNNEI. The germline V and J ends were trimmed by 6 bases and 1 base, with 9 bases remaining between them. The CDR3 is CASRGQPNTEAFF. In nucleotides, the CDR3 is TGTGCCAGCAGAGGACAGCCGAACACTGAAGCTTTCTTT. The variable domain in full, completed from reference TRBV2 and TRBJ1-1, reads EPEVTQTPSHQVTQMGQEVILRCVPISNHLYFYWYRQILGQKVEFLVSFYNNEISEKSEIFDDQFSVERPDGSNFTLKIRSTKLEDSAMYFCASRGQPNTEAFFGQGTRLTVV.

V gene TRBV6-1 combines with J gene TRBJ2-5; D gene unclear. Trimming cost V 2 bases and J 1 base, with 11 bases left between them. Germline loops: CDR1 MNHNS, CDR2 SASEGT. This CDR3 is 15 amino acids long. The CDR3 region is CASSERILLQETQYF. As DNA, the CDR3 is TGTGCCAGCAGTGAACGGATACTCCTCCAAGAGACCCAGTACTTC.

This chain connects TRBV5-6 to TRBJ2-5; D remains unclear. Germline CDR1 and CDR2: SGHDT and YYEEEE. With 2 bases removed from V and 2 bases from J, the gap between germline ends came to 10 bases. The CDR3 length is 14 residues. For the CDR3, the DNA is TGTGCCAGCAGCTTCCCCTCCACGCAAGAGACCCAGTACTTC. It is translated as CASSFPSTQETQYF.

This chain uses TRBV19 with TRBJ2-1; no firm D call. CDR1 is LNHDA, CDR2 SQIVND, per germline (reference sequence). The CDR3 is 14 residues long. V was trimmed by 5 bases and J by 5 bases, leaving 13 bases between them. The CDR3 sequence is CASSPARAHNEQFF. The CDR3 bases are TGTGCCAGTAGTCCGGCTCGGGCCCACAATGAGCAGTTCTTC.

The chain recombines TRBV5-1 with TRBJ1-2; TRBD1 aligns across 8 bases. Looked up from germline, CDR1 is SGHRS and CDR2 is YFSETQ. The CDR3 spans 13 residues. The J segment lost 8 bases and the V segment lost 4 bases, leaving 7 bases of the junction unmatched. CDR3 coding DNA: TGCGCCAGCAGCACGCAGGGGGCGGGCGGCTACACCTTC. Protein: CASSTQGAGGYTF.

The chain has TRBV7-9 and TRBJ1-1; possibly TRBD1 for D (6 bases). The CDR3 sequence is 12 residues long. V was cut by 6 bases and J by 6 bases, with 11 bases left in between. The germline V gene has CDR1 SEHNR and CDR2 FQNEAQ (reference sequence). The CDR3 DNA reads as TGTGCCAGCAGTTGGGAGGGGGCTGAAGCTTTCTTT. Its translation is CASSWEGAEAFF.